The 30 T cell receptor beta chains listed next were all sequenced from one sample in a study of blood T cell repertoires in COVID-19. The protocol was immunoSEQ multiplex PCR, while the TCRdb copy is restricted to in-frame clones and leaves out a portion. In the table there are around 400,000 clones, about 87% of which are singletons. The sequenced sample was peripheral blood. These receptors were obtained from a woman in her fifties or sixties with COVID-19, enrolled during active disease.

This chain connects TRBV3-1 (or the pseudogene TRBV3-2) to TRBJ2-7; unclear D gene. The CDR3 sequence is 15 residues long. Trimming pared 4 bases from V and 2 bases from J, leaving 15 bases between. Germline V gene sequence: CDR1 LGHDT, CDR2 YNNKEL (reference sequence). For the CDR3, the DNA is TGTGCCAGCAGCCTGTTTCCTCCGAGGACCTACGAGCAGTACTTC. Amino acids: CASSLFPPRTYEQYF.

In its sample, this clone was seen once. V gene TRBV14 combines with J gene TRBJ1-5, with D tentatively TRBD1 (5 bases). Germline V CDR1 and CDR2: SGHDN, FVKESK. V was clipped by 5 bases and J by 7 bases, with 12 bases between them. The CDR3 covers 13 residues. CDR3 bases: TGTGCCAGCAGCTCGGGGGGGACCCAGCCCCAGCATTTT. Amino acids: CASSSGGTQPQHF.

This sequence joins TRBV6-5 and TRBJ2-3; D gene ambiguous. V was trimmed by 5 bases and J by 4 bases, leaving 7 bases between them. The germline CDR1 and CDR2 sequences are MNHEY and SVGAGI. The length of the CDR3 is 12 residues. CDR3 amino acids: CASSPPADTQYF. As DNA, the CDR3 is TGTGCCAGCAGTCCCCCGGCAGATACGCAGTATTTT.

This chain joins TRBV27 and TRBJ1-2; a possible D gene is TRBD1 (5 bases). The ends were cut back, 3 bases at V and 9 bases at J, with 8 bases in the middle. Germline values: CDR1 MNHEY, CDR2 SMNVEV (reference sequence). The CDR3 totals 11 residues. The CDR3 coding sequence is TGTGCCAGCAGTTTCGCAGGGAGCTACACCTTC. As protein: CASSFAGSYTF.

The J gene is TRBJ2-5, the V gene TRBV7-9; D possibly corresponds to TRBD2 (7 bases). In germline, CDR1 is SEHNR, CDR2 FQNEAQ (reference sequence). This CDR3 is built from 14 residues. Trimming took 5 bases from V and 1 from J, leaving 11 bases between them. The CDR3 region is CASSLGGAQETQYF. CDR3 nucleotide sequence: TGTGCCAGCAGCCTTGGGGGGGCCCAAGAGACCCAGTACTTC.

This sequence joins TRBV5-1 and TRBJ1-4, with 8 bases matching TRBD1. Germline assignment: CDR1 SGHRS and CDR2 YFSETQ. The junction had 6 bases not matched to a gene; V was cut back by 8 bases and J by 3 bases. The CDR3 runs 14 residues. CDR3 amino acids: CASQTGQANEKLFF. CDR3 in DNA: TGCGCCAGTCAAACGGGACAGGCTAATGAAAAACTGTTTTTT.

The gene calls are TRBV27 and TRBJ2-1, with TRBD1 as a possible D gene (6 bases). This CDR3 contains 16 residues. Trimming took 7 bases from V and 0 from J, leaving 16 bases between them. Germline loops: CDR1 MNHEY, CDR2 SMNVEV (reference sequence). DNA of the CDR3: TGTGCCAGCATCCTGAGGGGACAAAGCTCCTACAATGAGCAGTTCTTC. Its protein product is CASILRGQSSYNEQFF.

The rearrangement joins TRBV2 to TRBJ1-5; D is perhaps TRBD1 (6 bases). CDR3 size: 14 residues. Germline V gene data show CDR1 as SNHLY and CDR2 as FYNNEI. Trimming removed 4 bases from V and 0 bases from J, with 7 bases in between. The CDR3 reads CASSAGDSNQPQHF. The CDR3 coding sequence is TGTGCCAGCAGTGCAGGGGATAGCAATCAGCCCCAGCATTTT.

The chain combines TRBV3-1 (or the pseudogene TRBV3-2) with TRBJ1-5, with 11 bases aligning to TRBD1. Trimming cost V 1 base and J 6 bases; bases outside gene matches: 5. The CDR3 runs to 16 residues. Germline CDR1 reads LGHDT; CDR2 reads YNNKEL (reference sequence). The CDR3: CASSQAGQGGTQPQHF. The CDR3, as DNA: TGTGCCAGCAGCCAAGCGGGACAGGGGGGCACTCAGCCCCAGCATTTT.

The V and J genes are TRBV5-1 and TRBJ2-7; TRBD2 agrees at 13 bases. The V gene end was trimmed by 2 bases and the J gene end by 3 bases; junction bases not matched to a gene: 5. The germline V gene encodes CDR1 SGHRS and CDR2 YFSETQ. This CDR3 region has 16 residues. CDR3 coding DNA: TGCGCCAGCAGCTTCCGACTAGCGGGGGGAAACTACGAGCAGTACTTC. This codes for CASSFRLAGGNYEQYF.

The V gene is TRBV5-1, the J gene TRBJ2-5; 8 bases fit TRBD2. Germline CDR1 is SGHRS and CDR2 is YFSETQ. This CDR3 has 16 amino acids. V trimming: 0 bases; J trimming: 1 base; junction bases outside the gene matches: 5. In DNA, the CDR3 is TGCGCCAGCAGCTTGGGGGGCGGGGGGCCCCAAGAGACCCAGTACTTC. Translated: CASSLGGGGPQETQYF.

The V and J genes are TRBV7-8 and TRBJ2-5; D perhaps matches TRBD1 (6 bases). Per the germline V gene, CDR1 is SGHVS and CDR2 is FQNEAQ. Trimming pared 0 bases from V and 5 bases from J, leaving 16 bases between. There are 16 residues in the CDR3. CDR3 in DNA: TGTGCCAGCAGCTTAGCGGGGACAAGAAGTGCGGAGACCCAGTACTTC. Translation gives CASSLAGTRSAETQYF. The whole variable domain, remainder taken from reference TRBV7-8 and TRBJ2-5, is GAGVSQSPRYKVAKRGQDVALRCDPISGHVSLFWYQQALGQGPEFLTYFQNEAQLDKSGLPSDRFFAERPEGSVSTLKIQRTQQEDSAVYLCASSLAGTRSAETQYFGPGTRLLVL.

The CDR3, as DNA: TGTGCCAGCAGTGACAGGGCAGGGAATCAGCCCCAGCATTTT. It is translated as CASSDRAGNQPQHF. The genes are TRBV2 and TRBJ1-5, with D possibly matching TRBD1 (5 bases). The CDR3 runs to 14 residues. Trimming shortened V by 3 bases and J by 4 bases, and 10 bases separated the two germline ends. Germline CDR1 reads SNHLY; CDR2 reads FYNNEI.

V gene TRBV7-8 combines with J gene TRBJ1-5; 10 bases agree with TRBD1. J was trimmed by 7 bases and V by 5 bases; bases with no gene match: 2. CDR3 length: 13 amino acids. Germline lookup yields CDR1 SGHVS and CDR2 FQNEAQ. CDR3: CASSRDRGQPQHF. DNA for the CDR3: TGTGCCAGCAGCAGGGACAGGGGCCAGCCCCAGCATTTT.

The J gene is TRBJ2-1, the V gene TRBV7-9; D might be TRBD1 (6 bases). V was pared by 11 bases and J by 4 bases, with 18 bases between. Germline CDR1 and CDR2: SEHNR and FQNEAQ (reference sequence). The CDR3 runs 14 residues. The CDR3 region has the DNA TGTGCCTACGAAGAGGGGGTGCGGTACAATGAGCAGTTCTTC. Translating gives CAYEEGVRYNEQFF.

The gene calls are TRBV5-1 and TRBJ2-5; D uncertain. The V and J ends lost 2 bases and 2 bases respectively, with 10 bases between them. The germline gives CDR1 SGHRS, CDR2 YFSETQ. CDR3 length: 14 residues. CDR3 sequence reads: CASSFSYSQETQYF. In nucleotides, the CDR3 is TGCGCCAGCAGCTTTTCGTACAGTCAAGAGACCCAGTACTTC.

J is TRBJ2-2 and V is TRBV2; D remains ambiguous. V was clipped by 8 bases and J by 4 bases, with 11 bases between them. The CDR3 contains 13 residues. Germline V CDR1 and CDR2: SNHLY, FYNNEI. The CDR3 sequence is CASGVTGTGELFF. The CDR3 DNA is TGTGCCAGCGGAGTGACGGGCACCGGGGAGCTGTTTTTT.

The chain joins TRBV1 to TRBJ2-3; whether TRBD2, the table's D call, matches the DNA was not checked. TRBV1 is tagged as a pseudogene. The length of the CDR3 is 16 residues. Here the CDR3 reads CTSSQRLAWAPDTQYF. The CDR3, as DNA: TGCACCAGCAGCCAGAGACTAGCGTGGGCCCCAGATACGCAGTATTTT.

This CDR3 reads CASSYLPISNTGELFF. The CDR3 nucleotides read TGTGCCAGCAGCTACCTCCCTATATCGAACACCGGGGAGCTGTTTTTT. This chain connects TRBV7-2 to TRBJ2-2; D not resolved. CDR1 is SGHTA, CDR2 FQGNSA, per germline. CDR3 size: 16 residues. Trimming removed 4 bases at V and 0 bases at J, with 12 bases between.

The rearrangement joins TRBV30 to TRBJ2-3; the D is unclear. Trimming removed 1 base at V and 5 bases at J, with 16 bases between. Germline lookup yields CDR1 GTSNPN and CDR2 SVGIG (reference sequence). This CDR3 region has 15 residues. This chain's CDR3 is CAWSAHIVPGDTQYF. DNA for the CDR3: TGTGCCTGGAGTGCCCATATTGTTCCCGGAGATACGCAGTATTTT.

The chain's CDR3 is CASLAGVESTIYF. CDR3 nucleotides: TGTGCCAGCTTGGCAGGGGTAGAGAGCACCATATATTTT. The chain combines TRBV7-9 with TRBJ1-3; perhaps TRBD1 as D (6 bases). Trimming left V 8 bases short and J 9 bases short, with 17 bases between. The V gene's germline CDR1 is SEHNR and CDR2 FQNEAQ (reference sequence). This CDR3 is built from 13 residues.

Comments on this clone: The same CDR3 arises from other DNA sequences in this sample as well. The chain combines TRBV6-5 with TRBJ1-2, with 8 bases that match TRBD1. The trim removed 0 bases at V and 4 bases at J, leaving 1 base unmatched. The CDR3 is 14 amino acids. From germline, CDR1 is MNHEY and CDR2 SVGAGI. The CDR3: CASSYSTGGYGYTF. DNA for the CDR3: TGTGCCAGCAGTTACTCCACAGGGGGCTATGGCTACACCTTC.

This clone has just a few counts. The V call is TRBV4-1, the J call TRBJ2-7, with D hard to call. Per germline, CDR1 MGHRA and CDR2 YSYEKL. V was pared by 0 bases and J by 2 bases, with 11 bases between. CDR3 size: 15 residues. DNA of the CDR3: TGCGCCAGCAGCCAAGACCCATTCCTACCCTACGAGCAGTACTTC. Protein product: CASSQDPFLPYEQYF.

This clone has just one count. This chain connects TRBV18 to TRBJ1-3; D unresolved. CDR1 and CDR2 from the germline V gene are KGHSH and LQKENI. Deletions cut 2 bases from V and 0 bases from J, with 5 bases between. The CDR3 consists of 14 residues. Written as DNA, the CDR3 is TGTGCCAGCTCACCAACGGTCTCTGGAAACACCATATATTTT. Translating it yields CASSPTVSGNTIYF. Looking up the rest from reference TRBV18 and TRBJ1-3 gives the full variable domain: NAGVMQNPRHLVRRRGQEARLRCSPMKGHSHVYWYRQLPEEGLKFMVYLQKENIIDESGMPKERFSAEFPKEGPSILRIQQVVRGDSAAYFCASSPTVSGNTIYFGEGSWLTVV.

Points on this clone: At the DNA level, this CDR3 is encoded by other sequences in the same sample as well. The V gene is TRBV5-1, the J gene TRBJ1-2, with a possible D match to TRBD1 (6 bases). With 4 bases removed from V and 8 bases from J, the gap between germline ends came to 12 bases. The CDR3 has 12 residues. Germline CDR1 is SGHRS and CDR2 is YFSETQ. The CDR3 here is CASSLQGEGYTF. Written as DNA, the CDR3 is TGCGCCAGCAGCCTACAGGGAGAGGGCTACACCTTC.

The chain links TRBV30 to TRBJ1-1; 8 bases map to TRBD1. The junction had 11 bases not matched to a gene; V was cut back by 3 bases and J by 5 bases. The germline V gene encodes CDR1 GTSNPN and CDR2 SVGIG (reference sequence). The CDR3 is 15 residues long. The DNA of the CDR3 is TGTGCCTGGAGAGGCCCAGGGGGCGCCGGTACTGAAGCTTTCTTT. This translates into CAWRGPGGAGTEAFF.

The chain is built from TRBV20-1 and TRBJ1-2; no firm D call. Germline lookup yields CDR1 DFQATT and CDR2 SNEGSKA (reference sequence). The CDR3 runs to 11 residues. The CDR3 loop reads CSVSREGGYTF. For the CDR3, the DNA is TGCAGCGTCTCCCGCGAGGGTGGCTACACCTTC.

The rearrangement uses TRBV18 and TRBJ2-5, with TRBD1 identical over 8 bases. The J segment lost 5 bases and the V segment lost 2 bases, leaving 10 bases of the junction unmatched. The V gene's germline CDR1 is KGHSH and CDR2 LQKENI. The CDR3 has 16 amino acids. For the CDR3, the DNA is TGTGCCAGCTCACCATTTGACAGGGGAAGAGGGGAGACCCAGTACTTC. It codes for CASSPFDRGRGETQYF.

Here the CDR3 reads CASSETSSNQPQHF. In nucleotides, the CDR3 is TGTGCCAGCAGTGAAACCAGTAGCAATCAGCCCCAGCATTTT. The rearrangement uses TRBV6-4 and TRBJ1-5; D is unresolved. The CDR3 has 14 amino acids. V gave up 3 bases and J gave up 0 bases, with 6 bases separating them. CDR1 MRHNA and CDR2 SNTAGT come from the germline V gene.

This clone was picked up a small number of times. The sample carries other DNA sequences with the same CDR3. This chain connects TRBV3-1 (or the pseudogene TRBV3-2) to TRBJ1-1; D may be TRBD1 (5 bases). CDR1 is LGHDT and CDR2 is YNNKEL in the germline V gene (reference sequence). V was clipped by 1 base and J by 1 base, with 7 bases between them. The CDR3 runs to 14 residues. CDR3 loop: CASSQGTGNTEAFF. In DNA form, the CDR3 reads TGTGCCAGCAGCCAAGGTACAGGGAACACTGAAGCTTTCTTT.